Listed below are T cell receptor beta chains from one sample, sequenced in a study of shared clonotypes between healthy human individuals. Libraries were prepared by immunoSEQ multiplex PCR; TCRdb keeps only in-frame clonotypes and omits some of them. The data hold about 2 million clones, with around 96% observed a single time. Sequencing input: naive CD8+ T cells sorted from blood. The receptor set was obtained from a man aged 18 to 29 in good health. Both conserved end residues are part of each CDR3.

len: 11; v_gene: TRBV4-1; CDR3aa: CASSYGGELFF
len: 13; v_gene: TRBV6-5; CDR3aa: CASSYSWGYEQYF
len: 16; v_gene: TRBV28; CDR3aa: CASSSTGTGPSYEQYF
len: 14; v_gene: TRBV6-5; CDR3aa: CASSYSSGLETQYF
len: 15; v_gene: TRBV27; CDR3aa: CASSLQTQGAEGYTF
len: 14; v_gene: TRBV4-1; CDR3aa: CASSQELEDQPQHF
len: 13; v_gene: TRBV4-2; CDR3aa: CASSQEKGGSQYF
len: 16; v_gene: TRBV4-3; CDR3aa: CASSQERGAGANVLTF
len: 14; v_gene: TRBV2; CDR3aa: CASTSHANTGELFF
len: 16; v_gene: TRBV5-1; CDR3aa: CASSLGLAGGSDTQYF
len: 14; v_gene: TRBV6-5; CDR3aa: CASSYSSGPDGYTF
len: 15; v_gene: TRBV9; CDR3aa: CASNSGGSNTDTQYF
len: 14; v_gene: TRBV2; CDR3aa: CASSTGRVNNEQFF
len: 15; v_gene: TRBV28; CDR3aa: CASSRTVHSGNTIYF
len: 12; v_gene: TRBV28; CDR3aa: CASSLRAGELFF
len: 15; v_gene: TRBV6-1; CDR3aa: CASTERPFYTGELFF
len: 13; v_gene: TRBV5-1; CDR3aa: CASSFDRTETQYF
len: 17; v_gene: TRBV7-8; CDR3aa: CASSRTSGQRSNQPQHF
len: 15; v_gene: TRBV10-2; CDR3aa: CASSGDRGSSYEQYF
len: 15; v_gene: TRBV7-9; CDR3aa: CASSSSGQGSYEQYF
len: 11; v_gene: TRBV29-1; CDR3aa: CSGLNTGELFF
len: 16; v_gene: TRBV13; CDR3aa: CASSLGPTGVNEKLFF
len: 15; v_gene: TRBV28; CDR3aa: CASSLSRVPGQPQHF
len: 13; v_gene: TRBV5-6; CDR3aa: CASSLILNTEAFF
len: 16; v_gene: TRBV5-1; CDR3aa: CASSLVTGGRITEAFF
len: 13; v_gene: TRBV12-5; CDR3aa: CASGSGGANVLTF
len: 16; v_gene: TRBV27; CDR3aa: CASSFGLAGGGNEQFF
len: 14; v_gene: TRBV19; CDR3aa: CASSWGQGGTEAFF
len: 15; v_gene: TRBV27; CDR3aa: CASSPGSGSLYEQFF
len: 14; v_gene: TRBV5-6; CDR3aa: CASRNRGGTGELFF
len: 14; v_gene: TRBV28; CDR3aa: CASIGDSYNSPLHF
len: 11; v_gene: TRBV29-1; CDR3aa: CSVDLGTEAFF
len: 13; v_gene: TRBV2; CDR3aa: CASSDRERYGYTF
len: 10; v_gene: TRBV6-1; CDR3aa: CASSQGTWYF
len: 14; v_gene: TRBV2; CDR3aa: CASSVGTGTDTQYF
len: 14; v_gene: TRBV19; CDR3aa: CASRGRTAQYGYTF
len: 13; v_gene: TRBV2; CDR3aa: CASGGLIVTEAFF
len: 16; v_gene: TRBV7-8; CDR3aa: CASSPGKLAFTDTQYF
len: 19; v_gene: TRBV7-9; CDR3aa: CASSLEPLWASGSYNEQFF
len: 15; v_gene: TRBV19; CDR3aa: CASSMSRDISYEQYF
len: 16; v_gene: TRBV14; CDR3aa: CASSQEYRVDTDTQYF
len: 15; v_gene: TRBV13; CDR3aa: CASSPRGNSYNEQFF